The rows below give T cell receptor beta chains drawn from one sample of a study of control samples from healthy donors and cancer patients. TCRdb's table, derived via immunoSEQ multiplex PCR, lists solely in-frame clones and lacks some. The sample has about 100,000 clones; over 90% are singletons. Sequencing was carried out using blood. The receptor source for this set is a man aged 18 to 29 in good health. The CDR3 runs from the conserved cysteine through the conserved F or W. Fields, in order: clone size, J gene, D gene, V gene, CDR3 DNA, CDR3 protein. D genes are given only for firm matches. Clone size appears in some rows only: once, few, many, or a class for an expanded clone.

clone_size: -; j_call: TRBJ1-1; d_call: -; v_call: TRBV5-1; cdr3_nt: TGCGCCAGCAGCCTGACCTTGAACACTGAAGCTTTCTTT; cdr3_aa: CASSLTLNTEAFF
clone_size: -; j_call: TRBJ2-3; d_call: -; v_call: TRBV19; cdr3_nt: TGTGCCAGTAGTATACGGGGGGCCGGCACAGATACGCAGTATTTT; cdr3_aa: CASSIRGAGTDTQYF
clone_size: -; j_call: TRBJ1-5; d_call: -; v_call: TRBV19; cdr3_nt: TGTGCCAGTAACACATGGGAGGGGTATAGCAATCAGCCCCAGCATTTT; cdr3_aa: CASNTWEGYSNQPQHF
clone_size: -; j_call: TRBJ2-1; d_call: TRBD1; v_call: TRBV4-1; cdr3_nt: TGCGCCAGCAGCCAGATAACAGGGGGAGCGGATGAGCAGTTCTTC; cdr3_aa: CASSQITGGADEQFF
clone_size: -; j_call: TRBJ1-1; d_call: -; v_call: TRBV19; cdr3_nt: TGTGCCAGTAGTATAGGACGGCGGGACACTGAAGCTTTCTTT; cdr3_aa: CASSIGRRDTEAFF
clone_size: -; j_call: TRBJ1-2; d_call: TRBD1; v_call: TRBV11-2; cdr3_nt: TGTGCCAGCAGCCAGGGACAGGGTTTGTCGTATGGCTACACCTTC; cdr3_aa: CASSQGQGLSYGYTF
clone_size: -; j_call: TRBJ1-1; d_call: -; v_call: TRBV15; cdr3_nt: TGTGCCACCAGCAGAGATCGTAGGAACACTGAAGCTTTCTTT; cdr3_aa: CATSRDRRNTEAFF
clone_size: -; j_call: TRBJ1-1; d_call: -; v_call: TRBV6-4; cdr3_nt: TGTGCCAGCAGTCTCCGGGAACACACTGAAGCTTTCTTT; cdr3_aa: CASSLREHTEAFF
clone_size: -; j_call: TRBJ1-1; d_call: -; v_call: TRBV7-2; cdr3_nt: TGTGCCAGCAGCAAGGCCCAGGCGCGGGGCACTGAAGCTTTCTTT; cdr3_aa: CASSKAQARGTEAFF
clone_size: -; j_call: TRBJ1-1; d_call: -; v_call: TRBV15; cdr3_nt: TGTGCCACCAGCAGAATGGGGGCCACTGAAGCTTTCTTT; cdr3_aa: CATSRMGATEAFF
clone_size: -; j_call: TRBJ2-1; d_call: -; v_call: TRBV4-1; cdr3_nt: TGCGCCAGCAGCCAAGAAGGGGTCACCGTCGGCAATGAGCAGTTCTTC; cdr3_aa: CASSQEGVTVGNEQFF
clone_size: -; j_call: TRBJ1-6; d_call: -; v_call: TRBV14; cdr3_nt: TGTGCCAGCAGCCAAGATCGGTTCCTGCCAGGCAATTCACCCCTCCACTTT; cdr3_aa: CASSQDRFLPGNSPLHF
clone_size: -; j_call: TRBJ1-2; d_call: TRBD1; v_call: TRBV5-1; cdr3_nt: TGCGCCAGCAGCTCAGGACAGGGTAATGGCTACACCTTC; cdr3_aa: CASSSGQGNGYTF
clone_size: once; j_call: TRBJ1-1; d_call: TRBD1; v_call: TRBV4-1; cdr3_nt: TGCGCCAGCAGCTGGGACAGCTTGAACACTGAAGCTTTCTTT; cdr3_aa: CASSWDSLNTEAFF
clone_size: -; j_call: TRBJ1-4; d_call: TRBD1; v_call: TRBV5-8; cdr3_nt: TGTGCCAGCAGCTTGACGCCAGGGGGCGATTTTGAGGAAAAACTGTTTTTT; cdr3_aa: CASSLTPGGDFEEKLFF
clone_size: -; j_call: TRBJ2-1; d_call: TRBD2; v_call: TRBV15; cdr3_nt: TGTGCCACCAGCAGAGATCTGGGCCGACTAGCTAATGAGCAGTTCTTC; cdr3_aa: CATSRDLGRLANEQFF
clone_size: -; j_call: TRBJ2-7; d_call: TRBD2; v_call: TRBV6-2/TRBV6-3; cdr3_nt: TGTGCCAGCAGTTACGCGGGACTAGCTGACTTCTACGAGCAGTACTTC; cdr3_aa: CASSYAGLADFYEQYF
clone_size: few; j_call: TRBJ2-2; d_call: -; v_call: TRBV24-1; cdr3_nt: TGTGCCACCAGTGATTTTGTGAGCGGGGAGCTGTTTTTT; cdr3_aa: CATSDFVSGELFF
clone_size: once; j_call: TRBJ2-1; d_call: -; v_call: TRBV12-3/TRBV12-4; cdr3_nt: TGTGCCAGCAGTTTAATAGACAATGAGCAGTTCTTC; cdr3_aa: CASSLIDNEQFF
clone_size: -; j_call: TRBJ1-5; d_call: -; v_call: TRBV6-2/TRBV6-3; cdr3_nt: TGTGCCAGCAGTTTCGACAGGAACAATCAGCCCCAGCATTTT; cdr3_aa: CASSFDRNNQPQHF
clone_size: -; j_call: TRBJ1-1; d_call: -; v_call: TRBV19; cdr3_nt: TGTGCCAGTCAAAGAAGGGGCACTGAAGCTTTCTTT; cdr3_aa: CASQRRGTEAFF
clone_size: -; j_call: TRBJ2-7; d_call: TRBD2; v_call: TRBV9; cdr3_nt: TGTGCCAGCAGCGAAGGGACAGCGGGGGGTTTCGACGAGCAGTACTTC; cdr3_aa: CASSEGTAGGFDEQYF
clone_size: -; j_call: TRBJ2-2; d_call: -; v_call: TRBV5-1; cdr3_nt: TGCGCCAGCAGCTGGAAGGGCGGGGAGCTGTTTTTT; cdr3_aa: CASSWKGGELFF
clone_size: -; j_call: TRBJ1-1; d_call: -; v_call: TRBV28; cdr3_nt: TGTGCCAGCAGTTTATCGACCCCGCACTTGGGTCACACTGAAGCTTTCTTT; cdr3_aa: CASSLSTPHLGHTEAFF
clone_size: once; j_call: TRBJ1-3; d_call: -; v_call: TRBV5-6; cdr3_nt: TGTGCCAGCAGTTTCCCTTCTGACCCATCCCCCCTATATTTT; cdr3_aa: CASSFPSDPSPLYF
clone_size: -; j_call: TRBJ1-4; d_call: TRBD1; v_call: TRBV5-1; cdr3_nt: TGCGCCAGCAGCAGGGGACAGGACGGCTTTAATGAAAAACTGTTTTTT; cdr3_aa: CASSRGQDGFNEKLFF
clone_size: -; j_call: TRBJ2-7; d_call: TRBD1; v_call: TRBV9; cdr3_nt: TGTGCCAGCAGCGTAGAGGACAGGGGCTACGAGCAGTACTTC; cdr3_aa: CASSVEDRGYEQYF
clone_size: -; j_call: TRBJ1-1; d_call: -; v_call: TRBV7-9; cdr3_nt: TGTGCCAGCAGCTTAGACCCCTTGAGGCGGGGGGCCCAGAACACTGAAGCTTTCTTT; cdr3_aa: CASSLDPLRRGAQNTEAFF
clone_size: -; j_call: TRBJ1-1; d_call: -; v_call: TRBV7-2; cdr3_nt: TGTGCCAGCAGCTTAGAGTGGGTCGGGCAACGGAACACTGAAGCTTTCTTT; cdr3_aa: CASSLEWVGQRNTEAFF
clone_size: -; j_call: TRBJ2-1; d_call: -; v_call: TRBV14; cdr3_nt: TGTGCCAGCAGCACTGGGTTTTCCCTAATCAATGAGCAGTTCTTC; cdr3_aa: CASSTGFSLINEQFF
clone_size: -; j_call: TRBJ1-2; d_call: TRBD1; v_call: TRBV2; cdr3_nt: TGTGCCAGCACAATCGGGACAGCGACGAACTACTATGGCTACACCTTC; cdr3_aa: CASTIGTATNYYGYTF
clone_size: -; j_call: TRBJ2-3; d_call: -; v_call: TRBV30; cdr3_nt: TGTGCCTGGTCGCCTGGCACAGATACGCAGTATTTT; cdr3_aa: CAWSPGTDTQYF
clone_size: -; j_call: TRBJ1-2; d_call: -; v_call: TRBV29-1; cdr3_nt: TGCAGCGTTGAAGTTGGGGGATATGGCTACACCTTC; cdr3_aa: CSVEVGGYGYTF
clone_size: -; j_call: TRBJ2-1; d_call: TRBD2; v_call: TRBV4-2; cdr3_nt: TGTGCCAGCAGCCAAGGGTTAGCGGGAGGGAGTCGGGATGAGCAGTTCTTC; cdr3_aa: CASSQGLAGGSRDEQFF
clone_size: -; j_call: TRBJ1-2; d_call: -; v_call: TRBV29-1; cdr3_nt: TGCAGCGTCCAAGCCGACATCTATGGCTACACCTTC; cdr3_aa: CSVQADIYGYTF
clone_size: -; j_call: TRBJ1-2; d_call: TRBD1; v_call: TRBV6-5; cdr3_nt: TGTGCCAGCAGTTACGGACAGGGCTACTATGGCTACACCTTC; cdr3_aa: CASSYGQGYYGYTF
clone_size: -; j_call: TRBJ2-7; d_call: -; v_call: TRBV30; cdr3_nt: TGTGCCTGGAGTCGGGACCCTGGGGACGAGCAGTACTTC; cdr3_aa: CAWSRDPGDEQYF
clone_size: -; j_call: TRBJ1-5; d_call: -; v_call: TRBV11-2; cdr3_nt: TGTGCCAGCAGCCCCACCGGGGGGAGCAATCAGCCCCAGCATTTT; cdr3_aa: CASSPTGGSNQPQHF
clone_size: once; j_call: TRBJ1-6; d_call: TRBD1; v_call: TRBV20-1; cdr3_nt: TGCAGTGCTAGTAGGGGGCGGTTTGCAGGATCCTATAATTCACCCCTCCACTTT; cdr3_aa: CSASRGRFAGSYNSPLHF
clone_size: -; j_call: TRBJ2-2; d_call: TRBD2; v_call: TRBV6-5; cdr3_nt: TGTGCCACCGGGACTAGCGGGAGAGTCACCGGGGAGCTGTTTTTT; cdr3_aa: CATGTSGRVTGELFF
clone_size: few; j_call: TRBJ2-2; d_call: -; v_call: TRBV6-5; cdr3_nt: TGTGCCAGCTCCACAGAGCCGAACACCGGGGAGCTGTTTTTT; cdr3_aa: CASSTEPNTGELFF
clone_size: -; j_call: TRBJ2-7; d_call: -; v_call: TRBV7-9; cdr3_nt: TGTGCCAGCAGCTTAGGCCTCCTTGGTGGCTCCTACGAGCAGTACTTC; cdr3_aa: CASSLGLLGGSYEQYF
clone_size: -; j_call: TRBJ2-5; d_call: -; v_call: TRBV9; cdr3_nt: TGTGCCAGCAGCGTAGGAGCTCAAGAGACCCAGTACTTC; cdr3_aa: CASSVGAQETQYF
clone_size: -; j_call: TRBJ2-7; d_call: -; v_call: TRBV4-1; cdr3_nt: TGCGCCAGCAGCCAAGGGCCTCGGGACACCTACGAGCAGTACTTC; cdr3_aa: CASSQGPRDTYEQYF
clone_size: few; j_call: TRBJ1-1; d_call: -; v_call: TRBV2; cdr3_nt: TGTGCCAGCATTTCGGTATCCGTAACCACTGAAGCTTTCTTT; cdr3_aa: CASISVSVTTEAFF
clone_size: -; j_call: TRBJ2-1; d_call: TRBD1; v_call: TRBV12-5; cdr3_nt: TGTGCTAGTGGTTTTGCCGCGGACAGGGGGCCCGATGAGCAGTTCTTC; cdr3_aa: CASGFAADRGPDEQFF
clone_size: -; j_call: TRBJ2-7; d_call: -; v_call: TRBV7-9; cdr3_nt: TGTGCCAGCAGCTTAGGGGCCCTCTACGAGCAGTACTTC; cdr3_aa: CASSLGALYEQYF
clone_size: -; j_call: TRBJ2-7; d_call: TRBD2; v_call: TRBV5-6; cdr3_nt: TGTGCCAGCAGCTTGTTCGGCGGGGGGCAAAAGGAGCAGTACTTC; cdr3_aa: CASSLFGGGQKEQYF
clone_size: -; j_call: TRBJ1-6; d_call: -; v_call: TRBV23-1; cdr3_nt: TGCGCCAGCAGCCAGGGGCCACGGAAATATAATTCACCCCTCCACTTT; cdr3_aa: CASSQGPRKYNSPLHF
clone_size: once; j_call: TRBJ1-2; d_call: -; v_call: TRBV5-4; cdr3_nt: TGTGCCAGCAGCGGCCCGGACAGCAACCACTATGGCTACACCTTC; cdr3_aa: CASSGPDSNHYGYTF
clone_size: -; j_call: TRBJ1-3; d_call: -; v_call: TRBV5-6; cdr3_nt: TGTGCCAGCAGCCAGGGAGGGGGAGTGGAAGGAAACACCATATATTTT; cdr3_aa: CASSQGGGVEGNTIYF
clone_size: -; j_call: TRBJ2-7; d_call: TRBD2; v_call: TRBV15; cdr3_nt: TGTGCCACCAGCAGAGAAATGACTAGCGGGAGTGACTACGAGCAGTACTTC; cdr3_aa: CATSREMTSGSDYEQYF